This entry describes one T cell receptor beta chain. The antigen remains unidentified. This sample is part of a study of blood T cells in healthy people across ages. The study's findings and limits: TCR beta diversity per million T cells fell roughly linearly with age. Unsorted PBMCs ruled out conclusive naive versus antigen-experienced comparison.

Using a J-beta primer mix together with a sample-barcoded 5' primer, a second PCR was run for about 6 to 12 cycles. Each TCR beta cDNA got a 12-nucleotide random molecular identifier. TCRdb re-analysed the 5' RACE reads in MiXCR, keeping a single row per CDR3 protein. The sample has under 1,000,000 distinct CDR3 sequences; about 47% are singletons. This CDR3 comprises 15 residues. Trimming cost V 6 bases and J 13 bases; bases outside gene matches: 14. Germline V gene data show CDR1 as DFQATT and CDR2 as SNEGSKA (reference sequence). Sequenced sample: blood. This chain uses TRBV20-1 with TRBJ2-4; 14 nucleotides line up with TRBD2. The clonotype comes from a man older than 75 in good health. The CDR3 DNA is TGCAGTGCAAGCGGGACGGGACTAGCGGGAGTTGAGCAGTACTTC. As protein: CSASGTGLAGVEQYF.